These T cell receptor beta chains were read from a single sample in a study of cytomegalovirus exposure and HLA in healthy donors. Sequenced by immunoSEQ multiplex PCR; TCRdb stores in-frame clones only, minus some. The sample records under 150,000 clones, roughly 62% being singletons. The sample was PBMCs. The receptors were gathered from a man aged 30 to 39 in good health and CMV-seropositive. CDR3s include the opening cysteine and the closing phenylalanine or tryptophan. Size values are once, few and many counts, or a class for expanded clones, and some rows have none.

CDR3 protein	clone size	V gene	J gene
CASSQSGGETQYF	NA	TRBV23-1	TRBJ2-5
CASSQRTSGRNLETQYF	NA	TRBV5-4	TRBJ2-5
CASSPFGGWSGTEAFF	NA	TRBV18	TRBJ1-1
CASSSSERESYEQYF	NA	TRBV13	TRBJ2-7
CSVHRLSSGKGDTQYF	NA	TRBV29-1	TRBJ2-3
CASSLESGGSYEQYF	once	TRBV7-9	TRBJ2-7
CAWSSGGYNEQFF	NA	TRBV30	TRBJ2-1
CASSIEPGLRQFF	few	TRBV19	TRBJ2-1
CSVTSGTDTQYF	NA	TRBV29-1	TRBJ2-3
CASSPYRGRFYEQYF	NA	TRBV27	TRBJ2-7
CATSRDLGLRQF	NA	TRBV15	TRBJ1-5
CASSSPVARGNTQYF	NA	TRBV27	TRBJ2-3
CASSLEGELYGYTF	NA	TRBV7-8	TRBJ1-2
CASSTTGGWGTDTQYF	NA	TRBV7-3	TRBJ2-3
CASSLVQGDSTDTQYF	NA	TRBV7-8	TRBJ2-3
CSAGDVLNTEAFF	NA	TRBV29-1	TRBJ1-1
CASSQPGSTDTQYF	NA	TRBV4-2	TRBJ2-3
CASRREGAWGDYGYTF	NA	TRBV5-1	TRBJ1-2
CASSILAKETQYF	NA	TRBV19	TRBJ2-5
CASSIPRGRDDQETQYF	few	TRBV19	TRBJ2-5
CASSLTGVTKEQYF	NA	TRBV6-5	TRBJ2-7
CASSQDENRDGSPLHF	once	TRBV4-1	TRBJ1-6
CAWSVKGAGRAFF	once	TRBV30	TRBJ1-1
CASSLINSWEDQPQHF	NA	TRBV7-9	TRBJ1-5
CASSVSPGPDTQYF	NA	TRBV9	TRBJ2-3
CASRLAVSTYEQYF	NA	TRBV6-1	TRBJ2-7
CASSYRGLESYGYTF	few	TRBV6-5	TRBJ1-2
CASSSGLAGTYEQYF	NA	TRBV7-6	TRBJ2-7
CAWSALRLKHEKLFF	NA	TRBV30	TRBJ1-4
CASSYSQRRDTEAFF	NA	TRBV6-5	TRBJ1-1
CASSKKRASGRTNLTYEQYF	few	TRBV21-1	TRBJ2-7
CASSPIRGYQETQYF	NA	TRBV2	TRBJ2-5
CASSLDRDRAHGYTF	NA	TRBV18	TRBJ1-2
CASSTRRQGTTDEQFF	NA	TRBV19	TRBJ2-1
CASRTPGQDVRELFF	NA	TRBV5-5	TRBJ2-2
CSVVDRGGQPQHF	few	TRBV29-1	TRBJ1-5
CASSLERTYGSGLFF	NA	TRBV7-9	TRBJ1-4
CASSVGGSPLHF	few	TRBV9	TRBJ1-6
CASSESDGGTGELFF	NA	TRBV6-1	TRBJ2-2
CASSSGLAGWDTQYF	NA	TRBV27	TRBJ2-3
CASSLGTRYEQFF	NA	TRBV5-1	TRBJ2-1
CASSVVPGLGGGELFF	once	TRBV9	TRBJ2-2
CASLRGAPSVGGELFF	NA	TRBV9	TRBJ2-2
CSVVRDSRDEQFF	NA	TRBV29-1	TRBJ2-1
CASSQEGTASGNTIYF	NA	TRBV4-2	TRBJ1-3
CASSFFLTGANTGELFF	NA	TRBV27	TRBJ2-2
CASRSNRGFLAEAFF	NA	TRBV27	TRBJ1-1
CASSEAGVATDTQYF	NA	TRBV6-1	TRBJ2-3
CASSVSGSEYRTDTQYF	NA	TRBV9	TRBJ2-3
CASSKGGTSGRARYNEQFF	NA	TRBV21-1	TRBJ2-1
CASRPDRGYSPLHF	few	TRBV2	TRBJ1-6
CASSLEAGTYGYTF	NA	TRBV5-1	TRBJ1-2
CASSLGAGEIYEQYF	NA	TRBV7-9	TRBJ2-7
CASSVDEGSGRGYTF	NA	TRBV9	TRBJ1-2